These T cell receptor beta chains were read from a single sample in a study of identical twins. TCRdb passed the 5' RACE reads through MiXCR, listing each CDR3 protein once. The sample lists 1.5 million to 2 million distinct CDR3 sequences, around 29% occurring once. Sequenced: cord blood. The receptor source for this set is a newborn girl in good health. Both conserved end residues are part of each CDR3. The D gene is left open where the match is weak. Not every row has a clone size; where given, it reads once, few, many or a size class.

d_call	clone_size	v_call	j_call	cdr3_aa	cdr3_nt
NA	NA	TRBV27	TRBJ1-1	CASSSLGSDTEAFF	TGTGCCAGCAGTTCCTTGGGTTCCGACACTGAAGCTTTCTTT
NA	NA	TRBV6-6	TRBJ2-1	CASSRSQLTGLDEQFF	TGTGCCAGCAGTCGTTCTCAACTTACAGGTTTGGATGAGCAGTTCTTC
NA	NA	TRBV20-1	TRBJ2-1	CSASRGSPLSSYNEQFF	TGCAGTGCTAGTCGGGGCTCCCCATTAAGCTCCTACAATGAGCAGTTCTTC
TRBD1	few	TRBV29-1	TRBJ1-5	CSVATGAGDQPQHF	TGCAGCGTAGCGACAGGGGCTGGGGATCAGCCCCAGCATTTT
TRBD1	NA	TRBV12-3/TRBV12-4	TRBJ1-3	CASSRATGSVGNTIYF	TGTGCCAGCAGTAGAGCGACAGGGAGTGTTGGAAACACCATATATTTT
NA	NA	TRBV5-1	TRBJ2-3	CASSSGGTDMQYF	TGCGCCAGCAGCTCCGGGGGCACAGATATGCAGTATTTT
NA	once	TRBV20-1	TRBJ2-7	CSASFQGGPYNEQYF	TGCAGTGCTAGCTTTCAGGGGGGTCCCTACAATGAGCAGTACTTC
TRBD2	NA	TRBV28	TRBJ2-3	CASQTSGRDTQYF	TGTGCCAGCCAGACTAGCGGGAGGGATACGCAGTATTTT
TRBD1	few	TRBV11-2	TRBJ2-1	CASSQGQGSNEQFF	TGTGCCAGCAGCCAGGGACAGGGTAGCAATGAGCAGTTCTTC
NA	NA	TRBV4-1	TRBJ2-5	CASSQAFSETQYF	TGCGCCAGCAGCCAGGCCTTTTCGGAGACCCAGTACTTC
NA	NA	TRBV12-3/TRBV12-4	TRBJ2-3	CANSSLADTQYF	TGTGCCAACAGTTCCCTGGCAGATACGCAGTATTTT
NA	NA	TRBV25-1	TRBJ1-5	CASNLGTGLRNQPQHF	TGTGCCAGCAACTTGGGTACAGGGCTCCGCAATCAGCCCCAGCATTTT
NA	few	TRBV4-1	TRBJ2-3	CASSQGRPGVTDTQYF	TGCGCCAGCAGCCAAGGAAGGCCAGGGGTTACAGATACGCAGTATTTT
NA	NA	TRBV7-9	TRBJ1-6	CASSLTGNNNSPLHF	TGTGCCAGCAGCTTAACAGGGAATAATAATTCACCCCTCCACTTT
NA	NA	TRBV6-6	TRBJ2-5	CASSYNYRGGYQETQYF	TGTGCCAGCAGTTACAACTACAGGGGGGGGTACCAAGAGACCCAGTACTTC
NA	NA	TRBV27	TRBJ1-2	CASASNRSPKGYGYTF	TGTGCCAGCGCATCTAACCGATCACCAAAGGGCTATGGCTACACCTTC
NA	NA	TRBV20-1	TRBJ1-1	CSARDPQARRGAFF	TGCAGTGCTAGAGATCCCCAGGCCCGTAGGGGAGCTTTCTTT
TRBD2	NA	TRBV12-5	TRBJ2-7	CASGSQREGSYEQYF	TGTGCTAGTGGTTCCCAGCGGGAGGGTTCCTACGAGCAGTACTTC
NA	NA	TRBV5-4	TRBJ1-5	CASSRQGYQPQHF	TGTGCCAGCAGCAGGCAGGGGTATCAGCCCCAGCATTTT
TRBD1	NA	TRBV5-8	TRBJ1-2	CASSLGTGTANYGCTF	TGTGCCAGCAGCCTCGGGACAGGGACTGCTAACTATGGCTGCACCTTC
NA	NA	TRBV29-1	TRBJ1-1	CSVVGDTNTEAFF	TGCAGCGTTGTGGGGGACACCAACACTGAAGCTTTCTTT
NA	NA	TRBV15	TRBJ1-2	CATSRDGQAYGYTF	TGTGCCACCAGCAGAGATGGGCAGGCCTATGGCTACACCTTC
NA	NA	TRBV7-9	TRBJ2-3	CASSLRGGMKDTQYF	TGTGCCAGCAGCTTACGAGGCGGGATGAAAGATACGCAGTATTTT
NA	NA	TRBV20-1	TRBJ1-2	CSASGRPPGYTF	TGCAGTGCTAGTGGCAGGCCTCCAGGCTACACCTTC
TRBD2	many	TRBV5-1	TRBJ2-1	CASSLSGSGYNEQFF	TGCGCCAGCAGCTTAAGCGGGAGCGGTTACAATGAGCAGTTCTTC
NA	few	TRBV4-1	TRBJ2-5	CASSQDGPSQETQYF	TGCGCCAGCAGCCAAGACGGACCATCTCAAGAGACCCAGTACTTC
NA	NA	TRBV14	TRBJ1-6	CASSHGPGSYNSPLHF	TGTGCCAGCAGCCACGGACCGGGATCCTATAATTCACCCCTCCACTTT
TRBD1	few	TRBV20-1	TRBJ2-3	CSARDPGGRGTTDTQYF	TGCAGTGCTAGAGACCCTGGGGGCAGGGGGACCACAGATACGCAGTATTTT
NA	NA	TRBV24-1	TRBJ1-5	CATSDATGSWADQPQHF	TGTGCCACCAGTGATGCCACAGGATCCTGGGCTGATCAGCCCCAGCATTTT
TRBD1	few	TRBV11-2	TRBJ2-3	CASSRRQGVKVGDTQYF	TGTGCCAGCAGCCGCAGACAGGGGGTTAAGGTCGGAGATACGCAGTATTTT
NA	NA	TRBV10-3	TRBJ2-7	CATSGPDYNEQYF	TGTGCCACGAGCGGGCCGGACTACAATGAGCAGTACTTC